These T cell receptor beta chains were read from a single sample in a study of response to subunit inactivated influenza vaccine. TCRdb reprocessed the RT-PCR reads with MiXCR, giving one entry per CDR3 protein. The sample yields hundreds of thousands of distinct CDR3 sequences, roughly 18% seen once. The source material was PBMCs from blood, sampled more than 4 days after vaccination. These receptors all come from a man in his fifties or sixties who received an inactivated influenza vaccine. Each CDR3 is given with its conserved first and last residue. Each record gives: clone size, J gene, D gene, V gene, CDR3 DNA, CDR3 protein. D genes are given only for firm matches. Clone size, where shown, is once, few, many, or a class for clones that have expanded.

size: few; J: TRBJ1-2; D: -; V: TRBV6-6; DNA: TGTGCCAGCAGCCGCTTGGACTATGGCTACACCTTC; CDR3: CASSRLDYGYTF
size: -; J: TRBJ2-1; D: -; V: TRBV7-8; DNA: TGTGCCAGCAGCGGCAGTGTCAGGTCCTACAATGAGCAGTTCTTC; CDR3: CASSGSVRSYNEQFF
size: few; J: TRBJ2-7; D: -; V: TRBV5-1; DNA: TGCGCCAGCAGCCCGACAACGACGAGGGTTAGCTCCTACGAGCAGTACTTC; CDR3: CASSPTTTRVSSYEQYF
size: -; J: TRBJ2-6; D: TRBD2; V: TRBV20-1; DNA: TGCAGTGCTAGAGATGGACTAGCGGATTTCTCTGGGGCCAACGTCCTGACTTTC; CDR3: CSARDGLADFSGANVLTF
size: many; J: TRBJ2-1; D: TRBD2; V: TRBV12-3/TRBV12-4; DNA: TGTGCCAGCCGGGGAGGGAGCTCCTACAATGAGCAGTTCTTC; CDR3: CASRGGSSYNEQFF
size: few; J: TRBJ2-2; D: -; V: TRBV6-1; DNA: TGTGCCAGCAGGAGACGTAACACCGGGGAGCTGTTTTTT; CDR3: CASRRRNTGELFF
size: few; J: TRBJ2-7; D: -; V: TRBV29-1; DNA: TGCAGCGTGGGCCGACGGGGTATCCCCTACGAGCAGTACTTC; CDR3: CSVGRRGIPYEQYF
size: few; J: TRBJ2-7; D: -; V: TRBV6-5; DNA: TGTGCCAGCAGTTACACTCCTTCCCCCTACGAGCAGTACTTC; CDR3: CASSYTPSPYEQYF
size: few; J: TRBJ2-1; D: -; V: TRBV20-1; DNA: TGCGGTATACCGGGACAAGCATACAATGAGCAGTTCTTC; CDR3: CGIPGQAYNEQFF
size: few; J: TRBJ1-2; D: TRBD1; V: TRBV12-3/TRBV12-4; DNA: TGTGCCAGCAGTTTAGCTTTCCGGGACAGGGGGCCTGGCTACACCTTC; CDR3: CASSLAFRDRGPGYTF
size: -; J: TRBJ2-1; D: -; V: TRBV27; DNA: TGTGCCAGCAGTCCCCCCGGGAAGGTCCCCTACAATGAGCAGTTCTTC; CDR3: CASSPPGKVPYNEQFF
size: few; J: TRBJ1-5; D: -; V: TRBV12-3/TRBV12-4; DNA: TGTGCCAGCAGTTTAGCCCAGGCAATAGGTCAGCCCCAGCATTTT; CDR3: CASSLAQAIGQPQHF
size: few; J: TRBJ2-1; D: -; V: TRBV7-9; DNA: TGTGCCAGCAGCATGCCGGGCCTCTCCTACAATGAGCAGTTCTTC; CDR3: CASSMPGLSYNEQFF
size: -; J: TRBJ2-7; D: -; V: TRBV20-1; DNA: TGCAGTGCTAAGGGGGTAATGGGGAGCTACGAGCAGTACTTC; CDR3: CSAKGVMGSYEQYF
size: -; J: TRBJ2-7; D: TRBD2; V: TRBV2; DNA: TGTGCCAGCCGGGGACTAGCACCCGAGCAGTACTTC; CDR3: CASRGLAPEQYF
size: -; J: TRBJ1-2; D: -; V: TRBV3-1; DNA: TGTGCCAGCAGCCAAGTTACAGGGTTTGGCTATGGCTACACCTTC; CDR3: CASSQVTGFGYGYTF
size: many; J: TRBJ2-2; D: -; V: TRBV4-3; DNA: TGCGCCAGCAGCCAATTAAGGAACACCGGGGAGCTGTTTTTT; CDR3: CASSQLRNTGELFF
size: few; J: TRBJ1-1; D: -; V: TRBV5-4; DNA: TGTGCCAGCAGCGGAAGCAGGGTGGACACTGAAGCTTTCTTT; CDR3: CASSGSRVDTEAFF
size: -; J: TRBJ2-7; D: TRBD1; V: TRBV29-1; DNA: TGCAGCGTTGAAGGACAGGGGGCCTACGAGCAGTACTTC; CDR3: CSVEGQGAYEQYF
size: few; J: TRBJ2-1; D: -; V: TRBV5-1; DNA: TGCGCCAGCAGCTTGGGGCATCGGACGAATGAGCAGTTCTTC; CDR3: CASSLGHRTNEQFF
size: many; J: TRBJ1-4; D: -; V: TRBV7-2; DNA: TGTGCCAGCAGCTCGGGTGGCACTAATGAAAAACTGTTTTTT; CDR3: CASSSGGTNEKLFF
size: few; J: TRBJ2-1; D: -; V: TRBV7-2; DNA: TGTGCCAGCAGCTCCCGGGACCCGAGGAGGGATGAGCAGTTCTTC; CDR3: CASSSRDPRRDEQFF
size: few; J: TRBJ2-2; D: TRBD2; V: TRBV12-3/TRBV12-4; DNA: TGTGCCAGCCGGAGGCTAGCGGGACAGACAGCCACCGGGGAGCTGTTTTTT; CDR3: CASRRLAGQTATGELFF
size: few; J: TRBJ1-2; D: TRBD1; V: TRBV20-1; DNA: TGCAGTGCTCAGACCCGGGACAGCTACTATGGCTACACCTTC; CDR3: CSAQTRDSYYGYTF
size: -; J: TRBJ1-1; D: -; V: TRBV29-1; DNA: TGCAGCGGGGGGGCCCCGAACACTGAAGCTTTCTTT; CDR3: CSGGAPNTEAFF
size: few; J: TRBJ2-7; D: TRBD2; V: TRBV9; DNA: TGTGCCAGCAGCCCCCAAAGTCCAGCGGGAATCTACGAGCAGTACTTC; CDR3: CASSPQSPAGIYEQYF
size: few; J: TRBJ2-3; D: TRBD2; V: TRBV5-4; DNA: TGTGCCAGCAGACCGACCGGACTAGCGGTTACAGATACGCAGTATTTT; CDR3: CASRPTGLAVTDTQYF
size: many; J: TRBJ2-1; D: -; V: TRBV5-1; DNA: TGCGCCAGCAGCTTGGTGGTAGGCTCCTACAATGAGCAGTTCTTC; CDR3: CASSLVVGSYNEQFF
size: many; J: TRBJ2-3; D: -; V: TRBV7-2; DNA: TGTGCCAGCAGCTTGGATGTGGGGAGCACAGATACGCAGTATTTT; CDR3: CASSLDVGSTDTQYF
size: many; J: TRBJ2-3; D: TRBD2; V: TRBV5-1; DNA: TGCGCCAGCAGCTCCGGGACTAGCGGGGGGGCAGATACGCAGTATTTT; CDR3: CASSSGTSGGADTQYF
size: -; J: TRBJ2-5; D: -; V: TRBV29-1; DNA: TGCAGCGTTGAACGTAGGCAGGGGGAGGTCGGGACCCAGTACTTC; CDR3: CSVERRQGEVGTQYF
size: few; J: TRBJ2-4; D: -; V: TRBV7-2; DNA: TGTGCCAGCAGCTTAGGCCGGGGCAGAGCCAAAAACATTCAGTACTTC; CDR3: CASSLGRGRAKNIQYF
size: few; J: TRBJ1-4; D: -; V: TRBV7-9; DNA: TGTGCCAGCAGCCCCGGTGGGGTAACTAATGAAAAACTGTTTTTT; CDR3: CASSPGGVTNEKLFF
size: many; J: TRBJ2-1; D: -; V: TRBV7-2; DNA: TGTGCCAGCAGCTTCCGGACAGCCTACAATGAGCAGTTCTTC; CDR3: CASSFRTAYNEQFF
size: -; J: TRBJ2-1; D: TRBD1; V: TRBV20-1; DNA: TGCAGTGCTAGAGAGTCCACGCACGGGACAGGGGGGTTCTTC; CDR3: CSARESTHGTGGFF
size: -; J: TRBJ2-1; D: -; V: TRBV7-2; DNA: TGTGCCTGCCCCAGGCTCGAAAGTGGGGAGCAGTTCTTC; CDR3: CACPRLESGEQFF
size: many; J: TRBJ2-7; D: TRBD1; V: TRBV6-1; DNA: TGTGCCAGCAGTCCCTCCGGGACAGGGGTTCCATACGAGCAGTACTTC; CDR3: CASSPSGTGVPYEQYF
size: few; J: TRBJ2-3; D: -; V: TRBV19; DNA: TGTGCCAGTAGGCAGGGATTCCGCACAGATACGCAGTATTTT; CDR3: CASRQGFRTDTQYF
size: -; J: TRBJ2-3; D: -; V: TRBV24-1; DNA: TGTGCCACCAGTGACCCCGGGACGGCAAGCACAGATACGCAGTATTTT; CDR3: CATSDPGTASTDTQYF
size: -; J: TRBJ2-3; D: TRBD1; V: TRBV10-3; DNA: TGTGCCATCAGGGCCGGGACAGGGTCGAATACGCAGTATTTT; CDR3: CAIRAGTGSNTQYF
size: -; J: TRBJ2-1; D: -; V: TRBV12-3/TRBV12-4; DNA: TGTGCCAGCAGTTTTATCAGGGACAATGAGCAGTTCTTC; CDR3: CASSFIRDNEQFF
size: many; J: TRBJ2-1; D: TRBD1; V: TRBV20-1; DNA: TGCAGTGCTAACGAACAGGGGATTTACAATGAGCAGTTCTTC; CDR3: CSANEQGIYNEQFF
size: -; J: TRBJ1-3; D: -; V: TRBV20-1; DNA: TGCAGTGCTAGGGCAGTGCTCAGCTCTGGAAACACCATATATTTT; CDR3: CSARAVLSSGNTIYF
size: -; J: TRBJ2-7; D: -; V: TRBV7-6; DNA: TGTGCCAGCAGCACCGGGACCGCCGCCTACGAGCAGTACTTC; CDR3: CASSTGTAAYEQYF
size: -; J: TRBJ2-5; D: -; V: TRBV7-2; DNA: TGTGCCAGCAGCAACTTCGGGATACAAGAGACCCAGTACTTC; CDR3: CASSNFGIQETQYF
size: few; J: TRBJ1-2; D: -; V: TRBV15; DNA: TGTACCACCAGCAGAGATACAGCAACTAACTATGGCTACACCTTC; CDR3: CTTSRDTATNYGYTF
size: -; J: TRBJ2-3; D: -; V: TRBV7-9; DNA: TGTGCCAGCAGCGCTTTTCGGGGGCCAAGCACAGATACGCAGTATTTT; CDR3: CASSAFRGPSTDTQYF
size: -; J: TRBJ1-1; D: -; V: TRBV6-2/TRBV6-3; DNA: TGTGCCAGCAGTTACAGGGACCTTGAAGCTTTCTTT; CDR3: CASSYRDLEAFF
size: -; J: TRBJ1-1; D: TRBD1; V: TRBV18; DNA: TGTGCCAGCTCACCGACAGGGGGCGGACTGAACACTGAAGCTTTCTTT; CDR3: CASSPTGGGLNTEAFF
size: few; J: TRBJ2-2; D: TRBD2; V: TRBV6-2/TRBV6-3; DNA: TGTGCCAGCAGTTACCTTAGCGGGAGAACCGGGGAGCTGTTTTTT; CDR3: CASSYLSGRTGELFF
size: few; J: TRBJ1-6; D: -; V: TRBV20-1; DNA: TGCAGTGCTAGAGCCCTGGGACGGATTAATTCACCCCTCCACTTT; CDR3: CSARALGRINSPLHF